These T cell receptor beta chains were read from a single sample in a study of T cells in Graves' hyperthyroidism and ophthalmopathy. TCRdb re-analysed the multiplex PCR reads in MiXCR, keeping a single row per CDR3 protein. In the table there are a few hundred thousand distinct CDR3 sequences, roughly 15% of which are singletons. Material: blood. The receptor set was obtained from a woman younger than 35 with Graves' hyperthyroidism. Both conserved end residues are part of each CDR3. D genes are given only for firm matches. Where a row states a size, it is once, few, many or the class of an expanded clone; other rows omit it.

-	TRBJ1-1	-	TRBV6-2/TRBV6-3	TGTGCCAGCAGTAAACTGCGGGTTGAAGCTTTCTTT	CASSKLRVEAFF
-	TRBJ2-7	TRBD2	TRBV6-2/TRBV6-3	TGTGCCAGCAGTGGATGGCTAGCGGGAGTGGGGGAGCAGTACTTC	CASSGWLAGVGEQYF
few	TRBJ1-3	-	TRBV9	TGTGCCAGCAGCCAATATGGGACCCAAGGAAACACCATATATTTT	CASSQYGTQGNTIYF
-	TRBJ1-2	-	TRBV7-9	TGTGCCAGCAGCTTAGAACCCTCTCCCGGCTACACCTTC	CASSLEPSPGYTF
-	TRBJ2-1	-	TRBV18	TGTGCCAGCTCACCACGGGACACCTTCTGGGAGCAGTTCTTC	CASSPRDTFWEQFF
many	TRBJ2-2	-	TRBV7-2	TGTGCCAGATCAAGCGCCGGGGAGCTGTTTTTT	CARSSAGELFF
-	TRBJ1-4	-	TRBV30	TGTGCCTGGAGTGTAGCCCCCGGGGGCTACGAAAAACTGTTTTTT	CAWSVAPGGYEKLFF
many	TRBJ1-5	-	TRBV6-1	TGTGCCAGCAGGGCCAGGAGCGCAGGGGCCAATCAGCCCCAGCATTTT	CASRARSAGANQPQHF
medium-sized	TRBJ1-1	-	TRBV12-3/TRBV12-4	TGTGCCAGCAGTTTATGGGCAGGGGTGACTGAAGCTTTCTTT	CASSLWAGVTEAFF
many	TRBJ1-2	-	TRBV6-1	TGTGCCAGCAGTGAAATGGGATCCTATGGCTACACCTTC	CASSEMGSYGYTF
many	TRBJ2-1	TRBD2	TRBV11-2	TGTGCCAGCAGTAAAGAGCGGGATAGGAGCAATGAGCAGTTCTTC	CASSKERDRSNEQFF
-	TRBJ1-6	TRBD1	TRBV5-1	TGCGCCAGCAGCCCCCAGGACAGGGGAGGTTCACCCCTCCACTTT	CASSPQDRGGSPLHF
-	TRBJ2-3	TRBD2	TRBV11-3	TGTGCCAGCAGCCACGGGAGGAGCACAGATACGCAGTATTTT	CASSHGRSTDTQYF
many	TRBJ1-4	TRBD1	TRBV28	TGTGCCAGCAGTTTGAGGGACAGGGAAGCACAACCCCGGCTCGCAACTAATGAAAAACTGTTTTTT	CASSLRDREAQPRLATNEKLFF
-	TRBJ1-3	TRBD1	TRBV9	TGTGCCAGCAGCTCACGACAGGGGGCCGGCTCTAGCTCTGGAAACACCATATATTTT	CASSSRQGAGSSSGNTIYF
few	TRBJ1-1	-	TRBV19	TGTGCCAGTAGTCGCCAGGCGGACACTGAAGCTTTCTTT	CASSRQADTEAFF
many	TRBJ1-1	TRBD1	TRBV6-1	TGTGCCAGCATAGCAGACAGGGGATCTGAAGCTTTCTTT	CASIADRGSEAFF
-	TRBJ1-2	-	TRBV29-1	TGCAGCGTTGAACTCTCTGGAGGTAATGGCCACACCTTC	CSVELSGGNGHTF
many	TRBJ2-1	TRBD2	TRBV6-5	TGTGCCAGCAGTTACTCCGCTAGCGGGACCGCCTACAATGAGCAGTTCTTC	CASSYSASGTAYNEQFF
few	TRBJ2-5	-	TRBV30	TGTGCCTGGAAAGTTACAGGGCTCCAAGAGACCCAGTACTTC	CAWKVTGLQETQYF
many	TRBJ1-5	-	TRBV29-1	TGCAGCGTTGCGGCGGGGGTTAATCAGCCCCAGCATTTT	CSVAAGVNQPQHF
-	TRBJ2-7	TRBD1	TRBV29-1	TGCAGCGTTGAAGTTCCAGGGGGCTTGTACGAGCAGTACTTC	CSVEVPGGLYEQYF
few	TRBJ1-5	-	TRBV20-1	TGCAGTGCTAGAGAGGGGGGAGATCAGCCCCAGCATTTT	CSAREGGDQPQHF
many	TRBJ1-1	-	TRBV27	TGTGCCAGCAGTGTTGACAAGAACACTGAAGCTTTCTTT	CASSVDKNTEAFF
-	TRBJ1-5	-	TRBV24-1	TGTGCCACAGGGGGAAATAGCAATCAGCCCCAGCATTTT	CATGGNSNQPQHF
many	TRBJ1-1	TRBD1	TRBV28	TGTGCCAGCAGTTTCACCAGGGGGCCCGTATACTTTGAAGCTTTCTTT	CASSFTRGPVYFEAFF
few	TRBJ1-6	-	TRBV6-1	TGTGCCAGCAGTCCTCCGTCCCTTCCCCTCCACTTT	CASSPPSLPLHF
many	TRBJ2-1	TRBD1	TRBV7-2	TGTGCCAGCAGCTTCCGGGACAGGCCGTACAATGAGCAGTTCTTC	CASSFRDRPYNEQFF
many	TRBJ2-3	TRBD1	TRBV7-9	TGTGCCAGCAGCTCCGGGACAGGGTCAAGCACAGATACGCAGTATTTT	CASSSGTGSSTDTQYF
many	TRBJ2-1	TRBD2	TRBV11-1	TGTGCCAGCAGCTTAGGGACTAGCGGGAAGCAGTTCTTC	CASSLGTSGKQFF
-	TRBJ2-1	-	TRBV12-5	TGTGCTAGTGGTTTGGGGTCAGGAAGGTACAATGAGCAGTTCTTC	CASGLGSGRYNEQFF
many	TRBJ2-1	-	TRBV20-1	TGCAGTGCTATTAACACCCGCTCCTACAATGAGCAGTTCTTC	CSAINTRSYNEQFF
-	TRBJ2-6	-	TRBV20-1	TGCAGTGCTGTGCCGAACTCTGGGGCCAACGTCCTGACTTTC	CSAVPNSGANVLTF
many	TRBJ1-5	-	TRBV3-1	TGTGCCAGCAGCCAAGATCACGGCGACAATCAGCCCCAGCATTTT	CASSQDHGDNQPQHF
many	TRBJ1-1	-	TRBV6-4	TGTGCCAGCAGTGACTCTGGGGAGAACACTGAAGCTTTCTTT	CASSDSGENTEAFF
-	TRBJ2-6	TRBD2	TRBV3-1	TGTGCCAGCAGCCAAGTGGCAGCGGGAGGAGGATCTGGGGCCAACGTCCTGACTTTC	CASSQVAAGGGSGANVLTF
many	TRBJ2-7	-	TRBV14	TGTGCCAGCAGCCAAGTTGTTGGCCCCGCCGGGGAGCAGTACTTC	CASSQVVGPAGEQYF